Each of the 29 T cell receptor beta chains below was sequenced from the same sample in a study of T cells in Graves' hyperthyroidism and ophthalmopathy. Amplified TCR beta CDR3 regions came from RNA transcripts. The HTBI set primed first-round TCR CDR3 RT-PCR. One entry per CDR3 protein, called by TCRdb with MiXCR from the multiplex PCR reads. This sample has some 460,000 distinct CDR3 sequences, with 15% to 19% found just once. The specimen sequenced was blood. Receptors were obtained from a woman aged 18-29 years with Graves' hyperthyroidism.

This clonotype was seen ten or more times. The gene calls are TRBV20-1 and TRBJ1-2; D remains unclear. V lost 6 bases to trimming and J lost 1 base, with 12 bases between them. Germline CDR1 is DFQATT and CDR2 is SNEGSKA (reference sequence). The CDR3 loop spans 13 amino acids. The CDR3 here is CSAKTVVNYGYTF. CDR3 coding DNA: TGCAGTGCCAAGACCGTCGTTAACTATGGCTACACCTTC.

The chain links TRBV29-1 to TRBJ2-3; 8 bases match TRBD1. Germline V gives CDR1 SQVTM, CDR2 ANQGSEA. V trimming: 5 bases; J trimming: 5 bases; junction bases outside the gene matches: 6. The CDR3 covers 13 residues. This CDR3 is CSVPWTGLDTQYF. CDR3 in DNA: TGCAGCGTTCCGTGGACAGGGCTAGATACGCAGTATTTT.

Many counts were recorded for this clonotype. The rearrangement links TRBV18 to TRBJ1-4; D is perhaps TRBD1 (6 bases). The CDR3 is made up of 14 amino acids. V lost 3 bases and J lost 5, with 10 bases in between. Germline V lookup: CDR1 KGHSH, CDR2 LQKENI. CDR3 sequence reads: CASSPQGPNEKLFF. The CDR3 DNA reads TGTGCCAGCTCACCCCAGGGGCCGAATGAAAAACTGTTTTTT.

The gene calls are TRBV5-1 and TRBJ2-2, with unresolved D. The CDR3 loop spans 16 amino acids. Germline CDR1 SGHRS, CDR2 YFSETQ. The V and J ends lost 2 bases and 3 bases respectively, with 14 bases between them. The CDR3 protein is CASSFRPGRYTGELFF. The CDR3 nucleotides read TGCGCCAGCAGCTTTCGGCCGGGTCGCTACACCGGGGAGCTGTTTTTT.

This clonotype was counted many times. The rearrangement uses TRBV6-5 and TRBJ1-2; no firm D call. V lost 0 bases, J lost 1 base, and 9 bases lay in between. The germline gives CDR1 MNHEY, CDR2 SVGAGI. This CDR3 is built from 15 residues. In nucleotides, the CDR3 is TGTGCCAGCAGTTACTCGATAACCGATAACTATGGCTACACCTTC. Its translation is CASSYSITDNYGYTF.

The chain recombines TRBV3-1 with TRBJ1-2; a weak D match, TRBD1 (5 bases). CDR1 is LGHDT and CDR2 is YNNKEL in the germline V gene (reference sequence). The CDR3 sequence is 12 residues long. The germline V and J ends were trimmed by 6 bases and 3 bases, with 8 bases remaining between them. The CDR3 bases are TGTGCCAGCAGGTGGGGGGACTATGGCTACACCTTC. Its translation: CASRWGDYGYTF.

This sequence joins TRBV27 and TRBJ2-1; the match to TRBD1 covers 11 bases. Trimming at V came to 3 bases and at J to 4 bases, leaving 5 bases not matched to a gene. The germline V gene has CDR1 MNHEY and CDR2 SMNVEV (reference sequence). There are 16 residues in the CDR3. The CDR3: CASSFHGQGAYNEQFF. CDR3 in DNA: TGTGCCAGCAGTTTCCACGGACAGGGGGCGTACAATGAGCAGTTCTTC.

This clonotype was observed many times. CDR3 sequence reads: CASSEGELGNQPQHF. CDR3 sequence (DNA): TGTGCCAGCAGTGAAGGAGAGCTGGGAAATCAGCCCCAGCATTTT. This rearrangement joins TRBV2 to TRBJ1-5; D call uncertain. This CDR3 is built from 15 residues. The V end lost 1 base, the J end lost 4 bases, and 11 bases lay between the germline ends. CDR1 and CDR2 from the germline V gene are SNHLY and FYNNEI.

This clonotype appeared many times. This chain uses TRBV6-6 with TRBJ1-2; D is ambiguous. The V end lost 2 bases, the J end lost 2 bases, and 6 bases lay between the germline ends. The CDR3 consists of 13 residues. Per the germline V gene, CDR1 is MNHNY and CDR2 is SVGAGI (reference sequence). The DNA for the CDR3 is TGTGCCAGCAGTTACGACTTAAACTATGGCTACACCTTC. Its protein is CASSYDLNYGYTF.

This sequence joins TRBV20-1 and TRBJ2-5; TRBD2 aligns across 7 bases. J lost 3 bases, V lost 0 bases, and 13 bases had no gene match. The CDR3 has 17 amino acids. The germline V gene encodes CDR1 DFQATT and CDR2 SNEGSKA (reference sequence). The CDR3 protein is CSARDRKRGNRKETQYF. CDR3 nucleotide sequence: TGCAGTGCTAGAGATCGAAAGCGGGGAAACAGGAAAGAGACCCAGTACTTC.

The chain couples TRBV12-3 or TRBV12-4 to TRBJ1-2; 7 bases agree with TRBD1. CDR3 length: 14 residues. Trimming at V came to 2 bases and at J to 3 bases, leaving 3 bases not matched to a gene. CDR3 sequence (DNA): TGTGCCAGCAGTTTAATAACAGGGGACTATGGCTACACCTTC. Amino acids: CASSLITGDYGYTF.

This clonotype was found many times. The chain links TRBV28 to TRBJ1-2; 8 bases map to TRBD1. Germline CDR1 reads MDHEN; CDR2 reads SYDVKM. The CDR3 loop spans 15 amino acids. The V segment lost 5 bases and the J segment 13 bases; nucleotides outside the gene matches: 18. The CDR3 sequence: CASSTPETGVPKSTF. Here the CDR3 DNA reads TGTGCCAGCAGTACTCCGGAGACAGGGGTGCCGAAGAGCACCTTC.

This rearrangement joins TRBV12-3 or TRBV12-4 to TRBJ2-5; 9 positions match TRBD2. The junction had 6 bases not matched to a gene; V was cut back by 6 bases and J by 1 base. The CDR3 totals 15 residues. The CDR3 DNA is TGTGCCAGCAGCACAGGGCGGGGGGGCCAAGAGACCCAGTACTTC. Amino acids: CASSTGRGGQETQYF.

This clonotype was seen a few times. This rearrangement joins TRBV6-2 or TRBV6-3 to TRBJ1-2; no firm D call. The V end was cut by 7 bases, the J end by 8 bases, with 14 bases between. Germline values: CDR1 MNHEY, CDR2 SVGEGT. This CDR3 is 12 amino acids long. As DNA, the CDR3 is TGTGCCAGCACCGATCGATCCATGGGCTACACCTTC. This translates into CASTDRSMGYTF.

This clonotype was observed many times. The chain uses TRBV28 and TRBJ1-5; D is unresolved. The CDR3 is made up of 14 amino acids. Trimming shortened V by 2 bases and J by 3 bases, and 8 bases separated the two germline ends. CDR1 is MDHEN and CDR2 is SYDVKM in the germline V gene. The CDR3, as DNA: TGTGCCAGCAGTTTACAAGGTATCAATCAGCCCCAGCATTTT. Amino acids: CASSLQGINQPQHF. The whole variable domain, remainder taken from reference TRBV28 and TRBJ1-5, is DVKVTQSSRYLVKRTGEKVFLECVQDMDHENMFWYRQDPGLGLRLIYFSYDVKMKEKGDIPEGYSVSREKKERFSLILESASTNQTSMYLCASSLQGINQPQHFGDGTRLSIL.

Many counts were recorded for this clonotype. V gene TRBV5-1 combines with J gene TRBJ1-4; 9 bases match TRBD1. The ends lost 0 bases at V and 6 bases at J; junction bases unmatched: 0. The CDR3 covers 14 residues. Germline lookup yields CDR1 SGHRS and CDR2 YFSETQ. The CDR3 loop is CASSLGTGDEKLFF. CDR3 nucleotide sequence: TGCGCCAGCAGCTTGGGGACAGGGGATGAAAAACTGTTTTTT.

This clonotype appeared many times. The chain employs TRBV18 and TRBJ2-3; unclear D gene. The CDR3 is 14 amino acids. The V end was cut by 6 bases, the J end by 3 bases, with 13 bases between. Germline V gene data show CDR1 as KGHSH and CDR2 as LQKENI. CDR3 DNA sequence: TGTGCCAGCTCGCTCTCACGGGTGACAGATACGCAGTATTTT. It translates to CASSLSRVTDTQYF.

This clonotype showed up many times. The chain recombines TRBV11-3 with TRBJ2-2; D is undetermined. The germline CDR1 and CDR2 sequences are SGHNT and YENEEA. V shed 4 bases and J shed 5 bases, with 5 bases lying between them. This CDR3 has 12 amino acids. As DNA, the CDR3 is TGTGCCAGCAGCTCATATACCGGGGAGCTGTTTTTT. Protein product: CASSSYTGELFF.

This clonotype was counted ten times or more. The chain employs TRBV7-9 and TRBJ2-1; 8 bases line up with TRBD2. Trimming at V came to 1 base and at J to 9 bases, leaving 5 bases not matched to a gene. Looked up from germline, CDR1 is SEHNR and CDR2 is FQNEAQ (reference sequence). CDR3 size: 14 residues. The CDR3 sequence is CASSLGGLGVEQFF. The CDR3 nucleotides read TGTGCCAGCAGCTTAGGGGGACTAGGGGTTGAGCAGTTCTTC.

This clonotype occurred many times. The rearrangement uses TRBV3-1 and TRBJ2-5; no clear D. The V end was cut by 0 bases, the J end by 6 bases, with 14 bases between. Germline assignment: CDR1 LGHDT and CDR2 YNNKEL (reference sequence). This CDR3 comprises 15 residues. CDR3 in amino acids: CASSQDLQQEKTQYF. As DNA, the CDR3 is TGTGCCAGCAGCCAAGATTTACAGCAGGAAAAGACCCAGTACTTC.

This clonotype appeared many times. The rearrangement uses TRBV6-1 and TRBJ2-5; D is unclear. Between the trimmed V and J ends, which lost 7 bases and 1 base, there was a span of 13 bases. This CDR3 contains 14 residues. Germline V gives CDR1 MNHNS, CDR2 SASEGT. The CDR3 is CASTGRYSQETQYF. The CDR3 DNA follows: TGTGCCAGCACCGGACGATACAGCCAAGAGACCCAGTACTTC.

The chain combines TRBV7-2 with TRBJ2-1; 7 bases are a match to TRBD1. Germline CDR1 and CDR2: SGHTA and FQGNSA. The CDR3 is 17 amino acids. Unmatched junction bases numbered 16, after V lost 2 bases and J lost 9 bases. The CDR3 protein is CASSLWIPPRTGGEQFF. The CDR3, as DNA: TGTGCCAGCAGCTTATGGATACCACCCCGGACAGGCGGTGAGCAGTTCTTC.

The rearrangement joins TRBV7-9 to TRBJ2-1; 9 bases match TRBD2. The CDR3 contains 20 residues. Losses at the gene ends were 1 base for V and 7 bases for J; bases not matched to a gene: 20. Germline assignment: CDR1 SEHNR and CDR2 FQNEAQ (reference sequence). For the CDR3, the DNA is TGTGCCAGCAGCTTAGTAGCGGGAGAGAAAGGAGGCTCAACTAGAAATGAGCAGTTCTTC. This codes for CASSLVAGEKGGSTRNEQFF.

This clonotype has ten or more counts. V and J are TRBV10-3 and TRBJ2-7; D may correspond to TRBD1 or TRBD2 (5 bases each). Trimming stripped 9 bases from V and 5 bases from J, with 17 bases between. Germline V gives CDR1 ENHRY, CDR2 SYGVKD. The CDR3 totals 13 residues. Written as DNA, the CDR3 is TGTGCCATAAGGCTGGGACCCCCGGACGAGCAGTACTTC. It yields the protein CAIRLGPPDEQYF.

The V gene is TRBV28, the J gene TRBJ2-2; D call uncertain. Deletions cut 4 bases from V and 6 bases from J, with 3 bases between. The CDR3 has 11 amino acids. The germline CDR1 and CDR2 sequences are MDHEN and SYDVKM. For the CDR3, the DNA is TGTGCCAGCAGTTGGGCCGGGGAGCTGTTTTTT. The encoded protein is CASSWAGELFF.

As concerns this clonotype: This may stem from a read error, because a much larger clone lies one nucleotide away. The CDR3 carries no conserved terminal phenylalanine or tryptophan, so it likely arises from a read error. The rearrangement links TRBV7-9 to TRBJ2-3, with D uncertain. Germline V gene data show CDR1 as SEHNR and CDR2 as FQNEAQ (reference sequence). V dropped 4 bases and J dropped 6 bases, with 11 bases sitting between them. CDR3 length: 13 residues. The CDR3 sequence: CASSSLFDDTQYS. CDR3 bases: TGTGCCAGCAGCTCCCTATTTGACGATACGCAGTATTCT.

This clonotype was counted ten times or more. The chain couples TRBV12-3 or TRBV12-4 to TRBJ2-1, with 10 bases identical to TRBD2. The CDR3 covers 15 residues. V was clipped by 2 bases and J by 7 bases; unmatched bases: 5. The CDR3 loop reads CASSLLAGGGNEQFF. The DNA of the CDR3 is TGTGCCAGCAGTTTATTAGCGGGAGGAGGAAATGAGCAGTTCTTC.

A few counts support this clonotype. The rearrangement joins TRBV6-1 to TRBJ1-5; TRBD1 matches at 8 bases. With V trimmed by 8 bases and J by 6 bases, 3 bases remained unmatched. CDR1 is MNHNS, CDR2 SASEGT, per germline. CDR3 size: 12 residues. The CDR3 spells CASQGAGQPQHF. The CDR3 DNA follows: TGTGCCAGCCAGGGGGCGGGTCAGCCCCAGCATTTT.

Only a few counts were recorded for this clonotype. This chain uses TRBV9 with TRBJ2-3, with D possibly being TRBD1 or TRBD2 (6 bases each). Germline V gene sequence: CDR1 SGDLS, CDR2 YYNGEE. V was shortened by 3 bases and J by 2 bases, with 13 bases between the two germline ends. The CDR3 extends over 15 amino acids. CDR3 residues: CASSGGAWSTDTQYF. CDR3 bases: TGTGCCAGCAGCGGGGGGGCCTGGTCCACAGATACGCAGTATTTT.